What follows is one T cell receptor (beta chain) and its context. The sample comes from a study of T cells after somatic rescue of genetic block. The V end lost 0 bases, the J end lost 2 bases, and 5 bases lay between the germline ends. This CDR3 has 15 amino acids. Germline V gene lookup returns CDR1 SGHVS and CDR2 FNYEAQ. The table came from immunoSEQ multiplex PCR; TCRdb's copy has only in-frame clones and leaves some out. The data contain 80,000 to 90,000 clones, over 80% of them singletons. The source of this sequence is a woman aged 18-29 years. The V and J genes are TRBV7-6 and TRBJ2-6; weak D call: TRBD1 (5 bases). The sample taken for sequencing was peripheral blood mononuclear cells (PBMCs). The CDR3 DNA follows: TGTGCCAGCAGCTTAGCAGGGGCTGGGGCCAACGTCCTGACTTTC. Protein sequence: CASSLAGAGANVLTF. Variable domain in full (rest from reference TRBV7-6 and TRBJ2-6): GAGVSQSPRYKVTKRGQDVALRCDPISGHVSLYWYRQALGQGPEFLTYFNYEAQQDKSGLPNDRFSAERPEGSISTLTIQRTEQRDSAMYRCASSLAGAGANVLTFGAGSRLTVL.